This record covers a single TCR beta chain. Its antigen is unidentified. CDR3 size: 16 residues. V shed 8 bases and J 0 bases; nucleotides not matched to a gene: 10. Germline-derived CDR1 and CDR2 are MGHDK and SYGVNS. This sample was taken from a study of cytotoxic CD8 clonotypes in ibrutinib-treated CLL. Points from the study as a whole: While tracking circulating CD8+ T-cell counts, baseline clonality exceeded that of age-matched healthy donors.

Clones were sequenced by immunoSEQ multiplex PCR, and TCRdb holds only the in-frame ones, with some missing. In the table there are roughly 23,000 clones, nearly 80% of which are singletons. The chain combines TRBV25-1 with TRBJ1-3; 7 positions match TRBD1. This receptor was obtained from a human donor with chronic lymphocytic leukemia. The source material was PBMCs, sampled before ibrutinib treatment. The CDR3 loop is CASRPQGSFSGNTIYF. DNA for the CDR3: TGTGCCAGCCGACCACAGGGGTCCTTCTCTGGAAACACCATATATTTT.